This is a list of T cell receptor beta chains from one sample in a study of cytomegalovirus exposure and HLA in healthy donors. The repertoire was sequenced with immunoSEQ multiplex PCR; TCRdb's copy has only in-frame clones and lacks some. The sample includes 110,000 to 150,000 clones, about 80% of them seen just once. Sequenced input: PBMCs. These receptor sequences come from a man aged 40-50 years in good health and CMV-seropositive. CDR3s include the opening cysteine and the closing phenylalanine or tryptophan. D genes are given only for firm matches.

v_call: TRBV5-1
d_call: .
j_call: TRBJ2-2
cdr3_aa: CASSLPMSTWTGELFF

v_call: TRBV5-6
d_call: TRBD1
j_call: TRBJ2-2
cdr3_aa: CASSRQGAPGELFF

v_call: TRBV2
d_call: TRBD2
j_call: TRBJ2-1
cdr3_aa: CASSDQAGGYNEQFF

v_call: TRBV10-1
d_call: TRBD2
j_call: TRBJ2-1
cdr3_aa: CASSLRGGGGHNEQFF

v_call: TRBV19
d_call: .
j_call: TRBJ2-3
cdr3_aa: CASSRTSHTDTQYF

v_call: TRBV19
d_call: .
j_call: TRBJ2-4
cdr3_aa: CASSPLGGNIQYF

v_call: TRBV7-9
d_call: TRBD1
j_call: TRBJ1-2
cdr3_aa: CASSLQGNYGYTF

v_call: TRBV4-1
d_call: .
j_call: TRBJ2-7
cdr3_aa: CASSQDPLLEQYF

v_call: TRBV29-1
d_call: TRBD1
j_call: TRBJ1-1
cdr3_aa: CSVEGGSTGGLNTEAFF

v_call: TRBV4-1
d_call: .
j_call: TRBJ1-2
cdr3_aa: CASSHGILYGYTF

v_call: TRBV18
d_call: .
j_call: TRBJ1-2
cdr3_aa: CASSLPPTNYTF

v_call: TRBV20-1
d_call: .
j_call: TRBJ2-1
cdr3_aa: CSASLDTGQFF

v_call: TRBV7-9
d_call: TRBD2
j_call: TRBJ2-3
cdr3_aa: CASRTAGGTDTQYF

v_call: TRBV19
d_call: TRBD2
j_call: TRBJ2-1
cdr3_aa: CASSTLAGMNNEQFF

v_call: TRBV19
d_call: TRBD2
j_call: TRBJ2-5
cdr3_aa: CASGTLGRGSETQYF

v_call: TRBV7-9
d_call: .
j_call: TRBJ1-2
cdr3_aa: CASSLLNRADGYTF

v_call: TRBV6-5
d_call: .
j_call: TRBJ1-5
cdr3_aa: CASSWDYNQPQHF

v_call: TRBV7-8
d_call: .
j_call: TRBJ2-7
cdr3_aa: CASRGDSYEQYF

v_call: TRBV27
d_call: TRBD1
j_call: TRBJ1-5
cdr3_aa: CASSPSGQGFQPQHF

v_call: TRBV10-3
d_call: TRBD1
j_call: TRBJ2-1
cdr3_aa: CAIMGTEDNEQFF

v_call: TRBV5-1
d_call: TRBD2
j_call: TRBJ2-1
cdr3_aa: CASSGLAGFGGEQFF

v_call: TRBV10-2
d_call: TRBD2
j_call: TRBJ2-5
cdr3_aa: CASRPGLAGVRQETQYF

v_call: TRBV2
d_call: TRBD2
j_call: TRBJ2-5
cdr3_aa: CASTGLAGGLETQYF

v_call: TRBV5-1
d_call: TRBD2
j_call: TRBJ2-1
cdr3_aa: CASSLAMASGGAREQFF